This T cell receptor (beta chain) was found in a study of blood T cell repertoires in COVID-19. This CDR3 is 14 amino acids long. The V gene lost 0 bases and the J gene lost 1 base, with 7 bases spanning the gap. CDR1 MGHRA and CDR2 YSYEKL come from the germline V gene. The sample holds a few counts of this clone. Here immunoSEQ multiplex PCR was the method, and the copy in TCRdb shows in-frame clones only, minus some. The sample yields 15,000 to 20,000 clones, around 87% seen once. This clonotype was obtained from a man in his 70s with acute or convalescent COVID-19. The V call is TRBV4-1, the J call TRBJ2-7; D is possibly TRBD2 (5 bases). The sequenced sample was peripheral blood. Here the CDR3 reads CASSQDGGSYEQYF. The CDR3, as DNA: TGCGCCAGCAGCCAAGATGGAGGTTCCTACGAGCAGTACTTC.